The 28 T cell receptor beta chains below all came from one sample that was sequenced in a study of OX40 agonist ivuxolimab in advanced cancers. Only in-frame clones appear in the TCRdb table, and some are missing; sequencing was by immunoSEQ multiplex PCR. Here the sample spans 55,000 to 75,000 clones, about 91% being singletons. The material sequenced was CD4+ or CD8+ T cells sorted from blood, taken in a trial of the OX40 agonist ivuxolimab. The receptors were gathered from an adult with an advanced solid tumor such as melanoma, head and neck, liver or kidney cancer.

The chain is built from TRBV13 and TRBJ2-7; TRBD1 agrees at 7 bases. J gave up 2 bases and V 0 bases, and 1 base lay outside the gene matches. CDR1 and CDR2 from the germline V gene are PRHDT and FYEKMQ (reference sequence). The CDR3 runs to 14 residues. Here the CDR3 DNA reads TGTGCCAGCAGCTTAGGAGGGGGCCCCTACGAGCAGTACTTC. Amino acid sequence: CASSLGGGPYEQYF.

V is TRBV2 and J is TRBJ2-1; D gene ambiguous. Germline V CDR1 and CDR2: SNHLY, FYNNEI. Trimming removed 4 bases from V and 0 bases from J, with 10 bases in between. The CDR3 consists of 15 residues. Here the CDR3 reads CASSGVGSSYNEQFF. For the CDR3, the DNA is TGTGCCAGCAGTGGGGTAGGCAGCTCCTACAATGAGCAGTTCTTC.

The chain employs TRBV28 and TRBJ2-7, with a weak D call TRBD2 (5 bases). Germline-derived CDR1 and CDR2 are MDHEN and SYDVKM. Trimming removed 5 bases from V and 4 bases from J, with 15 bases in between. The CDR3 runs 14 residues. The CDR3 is CASSPPGRTYEQYF. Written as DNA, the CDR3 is TGTGCCAGCAGTCCACCCGGGCGGACTTACGAGCAGTACTTC.

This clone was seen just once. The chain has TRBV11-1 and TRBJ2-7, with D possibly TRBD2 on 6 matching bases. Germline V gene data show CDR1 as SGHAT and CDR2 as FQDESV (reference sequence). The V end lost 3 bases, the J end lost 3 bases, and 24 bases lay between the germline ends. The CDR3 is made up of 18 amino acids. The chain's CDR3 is CASSLEGAVKFSLYEQYF. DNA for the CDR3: TGTGCCAGCAGCTTGGAGGGAGCGGTCAAATTCTCACTCTACGAGCAGTACTTC.

The CDR3 sequence is CASSQVSSWETTEAFF. CDR3 bases: TGCGCCAGCAGCCAAGTCTCCTCATGGGAGACCACTGAAGCTTTCTTT. The chain links TRBV4-3 to TRBJ1-1; D is unclear. The CDR3 covers 16 residues. V gave up 1 base and J gave up 4 bases, with 16 bases separating them. Germline CDR1 is LGHNA and CDR2 is YSLEER.

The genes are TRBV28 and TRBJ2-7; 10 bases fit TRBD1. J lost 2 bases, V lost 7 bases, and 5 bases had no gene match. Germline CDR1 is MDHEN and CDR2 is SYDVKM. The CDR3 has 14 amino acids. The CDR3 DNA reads TGTGCCAGCACCACCGGGACAGGGGCCTACGAGCAGTACTTC. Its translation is CASTTGTGAYEQYF. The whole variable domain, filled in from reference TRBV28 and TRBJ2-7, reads DVKVTQSSRYLVKRTGEKVFLECVQDMDHENMFWYRQDPGLGLRLIYFSYDVKMKEKGDIPEGYSVSREKKERFSLILESASTNQTSMYLCASTTGTGAYEQYFGPGTRLTVT.

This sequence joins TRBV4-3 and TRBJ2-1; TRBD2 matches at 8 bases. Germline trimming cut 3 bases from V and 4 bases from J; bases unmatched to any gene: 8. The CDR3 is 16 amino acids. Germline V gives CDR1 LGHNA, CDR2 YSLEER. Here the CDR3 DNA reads TGCGCCAGCAGCCACCAACTAGCGGATAAGTACAATGAGCAGTTCTTC. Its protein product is CASSHQLADKYNEQFF.

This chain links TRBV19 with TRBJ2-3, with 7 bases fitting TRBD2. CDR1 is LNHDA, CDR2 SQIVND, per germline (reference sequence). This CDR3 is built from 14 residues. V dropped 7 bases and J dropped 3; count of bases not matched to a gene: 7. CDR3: CASTVTGLTDTQYF. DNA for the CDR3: TGTGCCAGTACGGTGACGGGACTAACAGATACGCAGTATTTT.

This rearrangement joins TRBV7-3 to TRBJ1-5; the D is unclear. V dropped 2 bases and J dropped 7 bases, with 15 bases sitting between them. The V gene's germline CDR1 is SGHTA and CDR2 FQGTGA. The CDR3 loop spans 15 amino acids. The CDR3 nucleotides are TGTGCCAGCAGCTTACCAGACTCCCTTCTCCAGCCCCAGCATTTT. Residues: CASSLPDSLLQPQHF. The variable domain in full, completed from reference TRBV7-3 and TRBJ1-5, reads GAGVSQTPSNKVTEKGKYVELRCDPISGHTALYWYRQSLGQGPEFLIYFQGTGAADDSGLPNDRFFAVRPEGSVSTLKIQRTERGDSAVYLCASSLPDSLLQPQHFGDGTRLSIL.

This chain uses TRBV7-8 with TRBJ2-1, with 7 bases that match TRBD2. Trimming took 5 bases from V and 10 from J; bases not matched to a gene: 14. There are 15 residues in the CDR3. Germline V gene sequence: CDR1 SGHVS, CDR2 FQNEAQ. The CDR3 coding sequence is TGTGCCAGCAGCCAAACGGGACTAACAACGAACGAGCAGTTCTTC. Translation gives CASSQTGLTTNEQFF.

The CDR3 loop reads CASSPRQGSYEQYF. DNA for the CDR3: TGCGCCAGCAGCCCAAGACAGGGAAGCTACGAGCAGTACTTC. The rearrangement joins TRBV4-3 to TRBJ2-7; 7 bases match TRBD1. The germline V gene encodes CDR1 LGHNA and CDR2 YSLEER. This CDR3 is 14 amino acids long. The V segment lost 4 bases and the J segment 3 bases; nucleotides outside the gene matches: 6.

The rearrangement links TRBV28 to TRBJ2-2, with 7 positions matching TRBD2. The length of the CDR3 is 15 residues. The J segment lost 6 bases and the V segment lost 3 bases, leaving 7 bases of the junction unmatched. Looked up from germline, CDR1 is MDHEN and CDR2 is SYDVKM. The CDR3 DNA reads TGTGCCAGCAGTTTTTTCGAACGGGGGGCCGGGGAGCTGTTTTTT. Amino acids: CASSFFERGAGELFF.

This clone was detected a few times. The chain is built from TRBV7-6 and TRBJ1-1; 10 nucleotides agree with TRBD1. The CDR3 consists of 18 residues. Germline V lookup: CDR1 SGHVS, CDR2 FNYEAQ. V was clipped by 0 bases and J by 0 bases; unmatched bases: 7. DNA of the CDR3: TGTGCCAGCAGCTTAGCTACAGGGGGACAGGGGATGAACACTGAAGCTTTCTTT. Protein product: CASSLATGGQGMNTEAFF.

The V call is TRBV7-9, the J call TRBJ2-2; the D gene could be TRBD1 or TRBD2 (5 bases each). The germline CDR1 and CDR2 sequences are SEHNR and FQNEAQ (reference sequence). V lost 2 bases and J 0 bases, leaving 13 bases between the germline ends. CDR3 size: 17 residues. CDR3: CASSLPSGTANTGELFF. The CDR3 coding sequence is TGTGCCAGCAGCTTACCCTCCGGGACGGCGAACACCGGGGAGCTGTTTTTT.

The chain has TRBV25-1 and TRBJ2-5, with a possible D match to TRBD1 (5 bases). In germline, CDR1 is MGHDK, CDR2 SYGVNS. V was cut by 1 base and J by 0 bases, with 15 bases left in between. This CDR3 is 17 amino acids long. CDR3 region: CASSESGMGPYQETQYF. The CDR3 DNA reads TGTGCCAGCAGTGAATCAGGGATGGGGCCGTACCAAGAGACCCAGTACTTC.

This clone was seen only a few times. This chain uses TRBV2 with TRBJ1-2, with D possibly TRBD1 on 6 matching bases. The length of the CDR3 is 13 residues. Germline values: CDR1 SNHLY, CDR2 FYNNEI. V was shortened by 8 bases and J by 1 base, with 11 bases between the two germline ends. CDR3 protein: CASPGQNNYGYTF. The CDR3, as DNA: TGTGCCAGCCCGGGACAAAATAACTATGGCTACACCTTC.

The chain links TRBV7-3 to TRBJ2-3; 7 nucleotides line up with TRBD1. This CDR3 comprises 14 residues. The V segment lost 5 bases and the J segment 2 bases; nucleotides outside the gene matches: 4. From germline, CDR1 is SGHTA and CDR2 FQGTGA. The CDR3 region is CASSPDRNTDTQYF. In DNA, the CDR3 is TGTGCCAGCAGCCCGGACAGGAACACAGATACGCAGTATTTT.

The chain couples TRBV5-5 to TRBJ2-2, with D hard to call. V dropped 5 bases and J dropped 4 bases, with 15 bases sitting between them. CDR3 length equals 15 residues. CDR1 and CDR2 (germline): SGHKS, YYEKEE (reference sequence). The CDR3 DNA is TGTGCCAGCAGGAAGGATATGACGGGCACCGGGGAGCTGTTTTTT. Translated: CASRKDMTGTGELFF.

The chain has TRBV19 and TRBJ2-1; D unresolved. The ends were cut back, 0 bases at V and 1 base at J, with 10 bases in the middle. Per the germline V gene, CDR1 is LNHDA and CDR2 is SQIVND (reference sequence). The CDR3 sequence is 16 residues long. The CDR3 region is CASSIDRYSSYNEQFF. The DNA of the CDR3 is TGTGCCAGTAGTATAGATCGATACAGTTCCTACAATGAGCAGTTCTTC.

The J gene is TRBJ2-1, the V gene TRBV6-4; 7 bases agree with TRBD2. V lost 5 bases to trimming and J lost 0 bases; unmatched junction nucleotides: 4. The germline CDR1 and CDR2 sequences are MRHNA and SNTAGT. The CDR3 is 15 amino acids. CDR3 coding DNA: TGTGCCAGCAGTACCCTAGCGGACTCCTACAATGAGCAGTTCTTC. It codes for CASSTLADSYNEQFF.

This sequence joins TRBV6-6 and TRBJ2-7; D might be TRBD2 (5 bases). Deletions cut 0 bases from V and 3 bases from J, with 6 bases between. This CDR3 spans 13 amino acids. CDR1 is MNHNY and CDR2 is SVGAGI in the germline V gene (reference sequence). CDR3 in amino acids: CASSYSEDYEQYF. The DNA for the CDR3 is TGTGCCAGCAGTTACTCGGAGGACTACGAGCAGTACTTC.

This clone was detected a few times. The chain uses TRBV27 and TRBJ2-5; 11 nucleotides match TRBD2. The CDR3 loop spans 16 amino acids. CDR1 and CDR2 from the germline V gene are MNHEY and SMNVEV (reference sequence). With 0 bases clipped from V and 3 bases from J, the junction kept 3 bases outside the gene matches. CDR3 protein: CASSLSWGLAEETQYF. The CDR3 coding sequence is TGTGCCAGCAGTTTATCTTGGGGACTAGCGGAAGAGACCCAGTACTTC.

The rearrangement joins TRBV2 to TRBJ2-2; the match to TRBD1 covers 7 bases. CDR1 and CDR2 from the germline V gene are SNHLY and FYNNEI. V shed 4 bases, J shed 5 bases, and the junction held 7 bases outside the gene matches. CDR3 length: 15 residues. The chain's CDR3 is CASSVTGQLTGELFF. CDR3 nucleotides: TGTGCCAGCAGTGTTACGGGACAGCTAACCGGGGAGCTGTTTTTT.

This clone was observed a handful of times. In DNA form, the CDR3 reads TGTGCCACTCAACCAGACAACTCCTACGAGCAGTACTTC. As protein: CATQPDNSYEQYF. J is TRBJ2-7 and V is TRBV19; D is unresolved. This CDR3 has 13 residues. Germline loops: CDR1 LNHDA, CDR2 SQIVND (reference sequence). With 10 bases removed from V and 0 bases from J, the gap between germline ends came to 13 bases.

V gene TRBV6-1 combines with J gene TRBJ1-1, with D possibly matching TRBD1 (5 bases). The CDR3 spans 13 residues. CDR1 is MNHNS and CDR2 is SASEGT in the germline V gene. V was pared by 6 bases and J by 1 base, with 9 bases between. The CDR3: CASSYGGNTEAFF. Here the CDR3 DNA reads TGTGCCAGCAGCTACGGGGGGAACACTGAAGCTTTCTTT.

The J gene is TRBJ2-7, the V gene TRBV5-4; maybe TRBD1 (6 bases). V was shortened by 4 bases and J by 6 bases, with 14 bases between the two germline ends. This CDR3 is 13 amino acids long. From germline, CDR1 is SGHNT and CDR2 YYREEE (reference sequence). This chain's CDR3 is CASSPDSMAEQYF. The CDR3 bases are TGTGCCAGCAGCCCGGACAGTATGGCCGAGCAGTACTTC. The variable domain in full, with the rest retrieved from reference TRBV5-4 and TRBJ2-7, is ETGVTQSPTHLIKTRGQQVTLRCSSQSGHNTVSWYQQALGQGPQFIFQYYREEENGRGNFPPRFSGLQFPNYSSELNVNALELDDSALYLCASSPDSMAEQYFGPGTRLTVT.

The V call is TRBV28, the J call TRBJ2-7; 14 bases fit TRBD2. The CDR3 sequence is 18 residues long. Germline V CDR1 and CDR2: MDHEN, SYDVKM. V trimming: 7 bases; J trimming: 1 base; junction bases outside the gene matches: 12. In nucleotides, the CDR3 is TGTGCCAGCAAAAATACCGGGACTAGCGGGAGTTATTCCTACGAGCAGTACTTC. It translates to CASKNTGTSGSYSYEQYF. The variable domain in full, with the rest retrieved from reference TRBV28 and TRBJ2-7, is DVKVTQSSRYLVKRTGEKVFLECVQDMDHENMFWYRQDPGLGLRLIYFSYDVKMKEKGDIPEGYSVSREKKERFSLILESASTNQTSMYLCASKNTGTSGSYSYEQYFGPGTRLTVT.

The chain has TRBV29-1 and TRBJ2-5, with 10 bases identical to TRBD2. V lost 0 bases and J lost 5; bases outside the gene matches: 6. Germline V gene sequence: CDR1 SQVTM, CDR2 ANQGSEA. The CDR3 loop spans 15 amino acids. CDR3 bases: TGCAGCGTTGAAGAGCCGGGACTAGCGCTGGAGACCCAGTACTTC. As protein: CSVEEPGLALETQYF. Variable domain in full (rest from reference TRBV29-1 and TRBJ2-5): SAVISQKPSRDICQRGTSLTIQCQVDSQVTMMFWYRQQPGQSLTLIATANQGSEATYESGFVIDKFPISRPNLTFSTLTVSNMSPEDSSIYLCSVEEPGLALETQYFGPGTRLLVL.